Here is one TCR beta chain with its context. Its specificity is unknown. This entry is derived from a study of CD8 T cells in Susac syndrome. For the study at large: Patients with Susac syndrome had blood drawn and were at that point therapy-naive, on corticosteroids, or on intravenous immunoglobulin alone.

Reverse transcription used roughly 0.5 to 1 ug RNA and random hexamers. An immunoSEQ multiplex PCR generated amplified TCR beta CDR3 products spanning 54 Vbeta and 13 Jbeta. TCRdb fed the immunoSEQ multiplex PCR reads into MiXCR, producing one record per CDR3 protein. The sample lists around 190,000 distinct CDR3 sequences, around 94% occurring once. Study-wide results and caveats: Clonal expansion did not appear in Susac syndrome CD4+ T cell repertoires.

CD8+ and CD4+ blood T cells underwent TCR beta sequencing. The germline V gene has CDR1 KGHSH and CDR2 LQKENI. V shed 3 bases and J shed 0 bases, with 15 bases lying between them. The CDR3 is 18 residues long. V usage is TRBV18 and J usage is TRBJ2-6; D is unresolved. The sequenced sample was CD4+ T cells from PBMCs. The TCR comes from a human donor with Susac syndrome. The DNA of the CDR3 is TGTGCCAGCTCACCGTCCTGGCCCGTCCCCTCTGGGGCCAACGTCCTGACTTTC. It yields the protein CASSPSWPVPSGANVLTF.